This T cell receptor beta chain was sequenced in a study of shared clonotypes between healthy human individuals. This was a deep-level run. Replicate sorted-subset PCRs were loaded with roughly 200 ng DNA, approximately 31,000 T cell genomes. Clones were read by immunoSEQ multiplex PCR, and TCRdb kept only the in-frame ones, dropping some. The sample holds about 1 million clones, about three quarters seen once. A remark on this clone: Its antigen is as yet unknown.

Whole-study findings and limits: Naive subsets, compared against memory subsets, generally had larger estimated richness values.

This CDR3 is 14 amino acids long. The ends were cut back, 7 bases at V and 0 bases at J, with 13 bases in the middle. Germline values: CDR1 MNHEY, CDR2 SVGAGI. The chain carries TRBV6-5 and TRBJ2-7, with a tentative D call TRBD1 (5 bases). The sequence derives from a man between 18 and 35 years old in good health. Source material: memory CD4+ T cells sorted from blood. As to subset: CD45RA-negative fraction. CDR3 amino acids: CASNQQGFSYEQYF. The CDR3 DNA reads TGTGCCAGCAACCAGCAGGGATTCTCCTACGAGCAGTACTTC.